The rows below give T cell receptor beta chains drawn from one sample of a study of blood T cell repertoires in COVID-19. TCRdb's copy holds only in-frame clones and misses some; the assay was immunoSEQ multiplex PCR. This sample has more than 95,000 clones, with around 80% found just once. Sequenced sample: peripheral blood. The source of these receptors is a man between 45 and 60 years old with acute or convalescent COVID-19. The CDR3 runs from the conserved cysteine through the conserved F or W. D genes are given only for firm matches. Some rows mark clone size as missing; the rest say once, few, many or name a class of expanded clone.

clone_size: few
d_call: TRBD1
v_call: TRBV7-6
j_call: TRBJ1-4
cdr3_nt: TGTGCCAGCAGCTCATCTGGGACAGCTCTTGGAAAACTGTTTTTT
cdr3_aa: CASSSSGTALGKLFF

clone_size: once
d_call: NA
v_call: TRBV18
j_call: TRBJ2-4
cdr3_nt: TGTGCCAGCTCACAACCCGAAAACATTCAGTACTTC
cdr3_aa: CASSQPENIQYF

clone_size: once
d_call: NA
v_call: TRBV1
j_call: TRBJ1-5
cdr3_nt: TGCACCAGCAGCCCATCTCAGGCTAGCAATCAGCCCCAGCATTTT
cdr3_aa: CTSSPSQASNQPQHF

clone_size: NA
d_call: NA
v_call: TRBV6-6
j_call: TRBJ2-1
cdr3_nt: TGTGCCAGCAGTTACGATGGGGGGACGTACAATGAGCAGTTCTTC
cdr3_aa: CASSYDGGTYNEQFF

clone_size: NA
d_call: TRBD1
v_call: TRBV24-1
j_call: TRBJ2-1
cdr3_nt: TGTGCCACCGGCGACAGGGGGACCTACAATGAGCAGTTCTTC
cdr3_aa: CATGDRGTYNEQFF

clone_size: NA
d_call: TRBD1
v_call: TRBV7-9
j_call: TRBJ1-1
cdr3_nt: TGTGCCAGCAGCTTAGTTACAACAGGGGGCACTGAAGCTTTCTTT
cdr3_aa: CASSLVTTGGTEAFF

clone_size: NA
d_call: TRBD1
v_call: TRBV23-1
j_call: TRBJ2-2
cdr3_nt: TGCGCCGGACAGGGGGACGGGGAGCTGTTTTTT
cdr3_aa: CAGQGDGELFF

clone_size: NA
d_call: NA
v_call: TRBV7-6
j_call: TRBJ2-1
cdr3_nt: TGTGCCAGCAGCTTAGCGTATAGCATCCCTTCCTACAATGAGCAGTTCTTC
cdr3_aa: CASSLAYSIPSYNEQFF

clone_size: NA
d_call: NA
v_call: TRBV7-7
j_call: TRBJ2-5
cdr3_nt: TGTGCCAGCAGCTTAGGACAGGCTCAAGAGACCCAGTACTTC
cdr3_aa: CASSLGQAQETQYF

clone_size: NA
d_call: TRBD1
v_call: TRBV19
j_call: TRBJ2-5
cdr3_nt: TGTGCCAGTAGTACGACAGGGGACGGGGAAGAGACCCAGTACTTC
cdr3_aa: CASSTTGDGEETQYF

clone_size: NA
d_call: TRBD2
v_call: TRBV27
j_call: TRBJ2-7
cdr3_nt: TGTGCCAGCAGCTCTAGCGGGAGGATTCACGAGCAGTACTTC
cdr3_aa: CASSSSGRIHEQYF

clone_size: NA
d_call: TRBD2
v_call: TRBV3-1/TRBV3-2
j_call: TRBJ2-3
cdr3_nt: TGTGCCAGCAGCCACAGGACTAGCGGGGGGGCAGATACGCAGTATTTT
cdr3_aa: CASSHRTSGGADTQYF

clone_size: NA
d_call: NA
v_call: TRBV6-5
j_call: TRBJ2-2
cdr3_nt: TGTGCCAGCAGTTACGGTCGGGAGAGTGGCGGGGAGCTGTTTTTT
cdr3_aa: CASSYGRESGGELFF

clone_size: few
d_call: TRBD2
v_call: TRBV7-8
j_call: TRBJ2-1
cdr3_nt: TGTGCCAGCAGCTTAGGAGGGGCGGGAGGTGGCAATGAGCAGTTCTTC
cdr3_aa: CASSLGGAGGGNEQFF

clone_size: NA
d_call: NA
v_call: TRBV16
j_call: TRBJ2-1
cdr3_nt: TGTGCCAGCAGCCGTTCGGGGGTCCGCTCCTACAATGAGCAGTTCTTC
cdr3_aa: CASSRSGVRSYNEQFF